The 27 T cell receptor beta chains listed next were all sequenced from one sample in a study of CD8+ T cells in alopecia areata. Treatment noted: oral pan-JAK inhibitor, 5-10 mg twice daily. RNA extraction was followed by reverse transcription into cDNA, which acted as the sequencing template. Sequenced by immunoSEQ multiplex PCR; TCRdb stores in-frame clones only, minus some. The table has some 190,000 clones, 66% seen once. The sequences come from CD4+ T cells sorted from blood, collected at week 44, from a patient treated with tofacitinib. The receptors here all came from a human donor with alopecia areata.

This rearrangement joins TRBV6-1 to TRBJ1-5, with D possibly being TRBD1 (5 bases). Germline lookup yields CDR1 MNHNS and CDR2 SASEGT. The CDR3 extends over 13 amino acids. V lost 8 bases, J lost 3 bases, and 11 bases lay in between. The chain's CDR3 is CASGTLANQPQHF. CDR3 DNA: TGTGCCAGCGGGACGTTGGCCAATCAGCCCCAGCATTTT.

The chain employs TRBV30 and TRBJ1-6; unclear D gene. V was trimmed by 3 bases and J by 0 bases, leaving 9 bases between them. Germline CDR1 and CDR2: GTSNPN and SVGIG (reference sequence). The CDR3 has 15 amino acids. The CDR3 protein is CAWRSTRSYNSPLHF. The CDR3 DNA reads TGTGCCTGGAGGTCAACGCGCTCCTATAATTCACCCCTCCACTTT.

V and J are TRBV7-2 and TRBJ1-5; 8 nucleotides match TRBD1. The CDR3 covers 15 residues. Germline V gene lookup returns CDR1 SGHTA and CDR2 FQGNSA. Trimming at V came to 5 bases and at J to 3 bases, leaving 6 bases not matched to a gene. CDR3 DNA: TGTGCCAGCAGCACAAGGACAGGGAACAATCAGCCCCAGCATTTT. Protein sequence: CASSTRTGNNQPQHF.

The J gene is TRBJ2-7, the V gene TRBV2; no clear D. Germline CDR1 and CDR2: SNHLY and FYNNEI. The CDR3 extends over 12 amino acids. Trimming pared 8 bases from V and 2 bases from J, leaving 10 bases between. CDR3 nucleotide sequence: TGTGCCAGCGGTGGACGGACCTACGAGCAGTACTTC. This gives the protein CASGGRTYEQYF.

This sequence joins TRBV7-2 and TRBJ2-5; D remains ambiguous. CDR1 is SGHTA and CDR2 is FQGNSA in the germline V gene. The V end was cut by 2 bases, the J end by 1 base, with 11 bases between. The CDR3 length is 15 residues. CDR3: CASSLSVRSQETQYF. The CDR3, as DNA: TGTGCCAGCAGCTTATCGGTCAGAAGCCAAGAGACCCAGTACTTC.

J is TRBJ1-2 and V is TRBV5-1, with D unresolved. Germline CDR1 and CDR2: SGHRS and YFSETQ. CDR3 length: 13 residues. The V gene lost 0 bases and the J gene lost 7 bases, with 10 bases spanning the gap. CDR3: CASSLESAAGYTF. The CDR3 region has the DNA TGCGCCAGCAGCTTGGAATCGGCGGCTGGCTACACCTTC.

This sequence joins TRBV29-1 and TRBJ2-1, with D uncertain. The CDR3 has 12 residues. The germline V gene encodes CDR1 SQVTM and CDR2 ANQGSEA. The V end was cut by 6 bases, the J end by 5 bases, with 11 bases between. The CDR3 sequence is CSVQQLDNEQFF. As DNA, the CDR3 is TGCAGCGTCCAACAACTGGACAATGAGCAGTTCTTC.

The V gene is TRBV29-1, the J gene TRBJ2-1; TRBD1 might be the D (5 bases). CDR1 is SQVTM, CDR2 ANQGSEA, per germline. The CDR3 consists of 11 residues. V lost 7 bases to trimming and J lost 10 bases, with 14 bases between them. The CDR3 DNA reads as TGCAGCGCCAAGGGGCTCGGGGAGCAGTTCTTC. Amino acids: CSAKGLGEQFF.

This clone was counted only a few times. This chain uses TRBV11-2 with TRBJ2-5; 10 positions match TRBD2. Germline-derived CDR1 and CDR2 are SGHAT and FQNNGV. V shed 5 bases and J 3 bases; nucleotides not matched to a gene: 12. The CDR3 is made up of 17 amino acids. CDR3 nucleotides: TGTGCCAGCAGCAAGATAATTAGCGGGGGGTCTAAAGAGACCCAGTACTTC. This translates into CASSKIISGGSKETQYF.

The CDR3 loop reads CSVVRLSTGELFF. The CDR3 DNA is TGCAGCGTTGTCCGGCTGAGCACCGGGGAGCTGTTTTTT. The V and J genes are TRBV29-1 and TRBJ2-2; D unresolved. The length of the CDR3 is 13 residues. Trimming cost V 4 bases and J 4 bases, with 10 bases left between them. Germline loops: CDR1 SQVTM, CDR2 ANQGSEA.

The chain couples TRBV27 to TRBJ2-2; 12 nucleotides line up with TRBD2. V lost 4 bases, J lost 1 base, and 7 bases stayed unmatched. CDR3 length equals 18 residues. In germline, CDR1 is MNHEY, CDR2 SMNVEV (reference sequence). CDR3 nucleotide sequence: TGTGCCAGCAGTTCCCTGACTAGCGGGGGCCTGAACACCGGGGAGCTGTTTTTT. Amino acids: CASSSLTSGGLNTGELFF.

On this clone: A much larger clonotype is one base distant, so this may be a read error. The V call is TRBV2, the J call TRBJ2-2, with 9 bases that match TRBD2. Losses at the gene ends were 4 bases for V and 0 bases for J; bases not matched to a gene: 0. The germline gives CDR1 SNHLY, CDR2 FYNNEI. The CDR3 sequence is 15 residues long. The CDR3 nucleotides read TGTGCCAGCAGTGGACTAGCGGCGAACACCGGGGAGCTGTTTTTT. Protein product: CASSGLAANTGELFF.

The V gene is TRBV7-2, the J gene TRBJ1-6; no firm D call. This CDR3 comprises 15 residues. Trimming took off 4 bases at V and 7 bases at J, with 14 bases between the two ends. Germline loops: CDR1 SGHTA, CDR2 FQGNSA. CDR3 residues: CASSSGPARNSPLHF. CDR3 coding DNA: TGTGCCAGCAGCTCAGGACCCGCTAGGAATTCACCCCTCCACTTT.

This clone was seen more than once but under ten times. This rearrangement joins TRBV4-3 to TRBJ2-1; 7 bases map to TRBD2. The J segment lost 6 bases and the V segment lost 3 bases, leaving 11 bases of the junction unmatched. This CDR3 has 16 amino acids. Germline assignment: CDR1 LGHNA and CDR2 YSLEER. The CDR3 loop reads CASSQYREEWVNEQFF. CDR3 DNA sequence: TGCGCCAGCAGCCAGTACCGGGAGGAATGGGTCAATGAGCAGTTCTTC.

This clone appeared a single time. V gene TRBV2 combines with J gene TRBJ1-2; no reliable D call. Germline CDR1 and CDR2: SNHLY and FYNNEI. V was shortened by 2 bases and J by 4 bases, with 11 bases between the two germline ends. This CDR3 spans 14 amino acids. CDR3 amino acids: CASSETGEVYGYTF. The CDR3 bases are TGTGCCAGCAGTGAAACCGGGGAGGTCTATGGCTACACCTTC.

In this sample, this clone turned up many times. The genes are TRBV12-5 and TRBJ2-5, with a tentative D call TRBD2 (5 bases). The CDR3 runs 15 residues. Germline CDR1 reads LGHNT; CDR2 reads FRNRAP. V gave up 1 base and J gave up 5 bases, with 14 bases separating them. The CDR3 nucleotides are TGTGCTAGTGGTTTGGATACCGGGCCGGGGGAGACCCAGTACTTC. This gives the protein CASGLDTGPGETQYF. The full variable domain, in which reference TRBV12-5 and TRBJ2-5 provide the parts outside the CDR3, is DARVTQTPRHKVTEMGQEVTMRCQPILGHNTVFWYRQTMMQGLELLAYFRNRAPLDDSGMPKDRFSAEMPDATLATLKIQPSEPRDSAVYFCASGLDTGPGETQYFGPGTRLLVL.

This rearrangement joins TRBV2 to TRBJ1-1; D may be TRBD1 (5 bases). The V end lost 7 bases, the J end lost 0 bases, and 9 bases lay between the germline ends. This CDR3 region has 13 residues. CDR1 is SNHLY, CDR2 FYNNEI, per germline. CDR3 region: CASNQGLNTEAFF. CDR3 in DNA: TGTGCCAGCAACCAGGGCCTGAACACTGAAGCTTTCTTT.

The chain has TRBV15 and TRBJ2-1, with 13 positions matching TRBD2. CDR1 and CDR2 from the germline V gene are LNHNV and YYDKDF (reference sequence). J was trimmed by 0 bases and V by 0 bases; bases with no gene match: 5. CDR3 length: 19 residues. CDR3 bases: TGTGCCACCAGCAGAGAGACTAGCGGGGGGCTCGGCTCCTACAATGAGCAGTTCTTC. Translation: CATSRETSGGLGSYNEQFF.

V gene TRBV5-1 combines with J gene TRBJ2-6; 11 bases align to TRBD1. Trimming at V came to 0 bases and at J to 0 bases, leaving 14 bases not matched to a gene. CDR1 and CDR2 (germline): SGHRS, YFSETQ. CDR3 length equals 22 residues. CDR3 sequence: CASSLVPGQGESLGSGANVLTF. Written as DNA, the CDR3 is TGCGCCAGCAGCTTGGTCCCGGGACAGGGGGAAAGTTTAGGCTCTGGGGCCAACGTCCTGACTTTC.

The chain employs TRBV9 and TRBJ2-5; the match to TRBD2 covers 9 bases. Judging by the DNA end, TRBJ2-7 fits better; the J call may be wrong. Germline CDR1 is SGDLS and CDR2 is YYNGEE. The CDR3 extends over 15 amino acids. CDR3 region: CASSVGAGGFYEQYF. CDR3 DNA sequence: TGTGCCAGCAGCGTAGGAGCGGGGGGTTTCTACGAGCAGTACTTC.

The table lists this clone with a few counts. V is TRBV7-8 and J is TRBJ1-1; D not certain. Trimming shortened V by 2 bases and J by 0 bases, and 4 bases separated the two germline ends. The CDR3 is 13 residues long. The germline CDR1 and CDR2 sequences are SGHVS and FQNEAQ. CDR3 sequence: CASSLRMNTEAFF. CDR3 bases: TGTGCCAGCAGCTTAAGGATGAACACTGAAGCTTTCTTT.

This clone turned up a few times. The rearrangement links TRBV4-3 to TRBJ1-1, with D maybe TRBD1 (5 bases). V lost 4 bases to trimming and J lost 0 bases, with 12 bases between them. Germline assignment: CDR1 LGHNA and CDR2 YSLEER. The CDR3 spans 15 residues. The CDR3 coding sequence is TGCGCCAGCAGCCGGGACCTGGACATGAACACTGAAGCTTTCTTT. This translates into CASSRDLDMNTEAFF.

In DNA form, the CDR3 reads TGTGCCAGTAGTCGAATAGACAACTACAATGAGCAGTTCTTC. Residues: CASSRIDNYNEQFF. The V gene is TRBV19, the J gene TRBJ2-1; D is unresolved. This CDR3 contains 14 residues. Germline values: CDR1 LNHDA, CDR2 SQIVND (reference sequence). Trimming cost V 5 bases and J 3 bases, with 11 bases left between them.

The chain uses TRBV5-1 and TRBJ2-3; unclear D gene. Germline V lookup: CDR1 SGHRS, CDR2 YFSETQ. Trimming stripped 9 bases from V and 0 bases from J, with 14 bases between. The CDR3 spans 14 residues. CDR3 DNA: TGCGCCACTACCCAGAGCACTAGCACAGATACGCAGTATTTT. This sequence encodes CATTQSTSTDTQYF.

The genes are TRBV9 and TRBJ1-1; tentatively, D is TRBD1 (5 bases). The CDR3 has 12 amino acids. Germline CDR1 is SGDLS and CDR2 is YYNGEE. V was trimmed by 0 bases and J by 10 bases, leaving 10 bases between them. This CDR3 reads CASSVDGGVAFF. In DNA, the CDR3 is TGTGCCAGCAGCGTAGATGGGGGAGTAGCTTTCTTT.

The rearrangement joins TRBV12-5 to TRBJ1-5; D is ambiguous. V was clipped by 6 bases and J by 7 bases, with 10 bases between them. Germline V gene data show CDR1 as LGHNT and CDR2 as FRNRAP. CDR3 size: 12 residues. The CDR3, as DNA: TGTGCTAGTGGCCATGTCCTACAGCCCCAGCATTTT. Its translation is CASGHVLQPQHF.

This clone was recorded only once. This chain connects TRBV7-6 to TRBJ2-5, with D possibly matching TRBD1 (6 bases). Between the trimmed V and J ends, which lost 6 bases and 2 bases, there was a span of 10 bases. CDR3 size: 13 residues. CDR1 and CDR2 (germline): SGHVS, FNYEAQ. CDR3 nucleotides: TGTGCCAGCAGTTCCGGACAGCAAGAGACCCAGTACTTC. It yields the protein CASSSGQQETQYF. The full variable domain, in which reference TRBV7-6 and TRBJ2-5 provide the parts outside the CDR3, is GAGVSQSPRYKVTKRGQDVALRCDPISGHVSLYWYRQALGQGPEFLTYFNYEAQQDKSGLPNDRFSAERPEGSISTLTIQRTEQRDSAMYRCASSSGQQETQYFGPGTRLLVL.